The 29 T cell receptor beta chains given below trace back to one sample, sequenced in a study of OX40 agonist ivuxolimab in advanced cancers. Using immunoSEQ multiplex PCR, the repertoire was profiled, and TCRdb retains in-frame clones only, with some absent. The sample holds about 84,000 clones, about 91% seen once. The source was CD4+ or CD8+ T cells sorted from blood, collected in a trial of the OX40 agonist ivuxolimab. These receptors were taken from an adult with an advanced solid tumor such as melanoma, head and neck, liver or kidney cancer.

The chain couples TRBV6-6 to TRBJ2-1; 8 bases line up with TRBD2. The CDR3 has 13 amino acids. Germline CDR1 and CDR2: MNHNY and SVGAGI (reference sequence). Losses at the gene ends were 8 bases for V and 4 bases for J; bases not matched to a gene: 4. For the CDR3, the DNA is TGTGCCAGCTGCAGCGGGGGTTACAATGAGCAGTTCTTC. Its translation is CASCSGGYNEQFF.

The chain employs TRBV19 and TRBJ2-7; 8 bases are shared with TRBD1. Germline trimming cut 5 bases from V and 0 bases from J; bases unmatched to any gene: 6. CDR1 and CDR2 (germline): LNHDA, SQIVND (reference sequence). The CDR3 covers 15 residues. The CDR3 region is CASSPGQGRSYEQYF. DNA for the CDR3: TGTGCCAGTAGTCCCGGACAGGGACGCTCCTACGAGCAGTACTTC.

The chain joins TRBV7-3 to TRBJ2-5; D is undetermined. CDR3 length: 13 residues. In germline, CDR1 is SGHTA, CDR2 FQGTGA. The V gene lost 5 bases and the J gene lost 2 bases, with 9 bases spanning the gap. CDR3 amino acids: CASSLARQETQYF. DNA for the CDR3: TGTGCCAGCAGCCTCGCTAGACAAGAGACCCAGTACTTC. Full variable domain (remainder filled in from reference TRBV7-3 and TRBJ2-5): GAGVSQTPSNKVTEKGKYVELRCDPISGHTALYWYRQSLGQGPEFLIYFQGTGAADDSGLPNDRFFAVRPEGSVSTLKIQRTERGDSAVYLCASSLARQETQYFGPGTRLLVL.

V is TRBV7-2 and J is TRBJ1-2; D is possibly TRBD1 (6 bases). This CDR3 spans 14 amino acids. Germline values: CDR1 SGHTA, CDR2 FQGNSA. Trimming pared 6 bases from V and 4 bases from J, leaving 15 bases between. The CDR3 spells CASSPEQGGYGYTF. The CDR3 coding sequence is TGTGCCAGCAGTCCCGAACAGGGAGGCTATGGCTACACCTTC. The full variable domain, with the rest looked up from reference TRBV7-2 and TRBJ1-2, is GAGVSQSPSNKVTEKGKDVELRCDPISGHTALYWYRQSLGQGLEFLIYFQGNSAPDKSGLPSDRFSAERTGGSVSTLTIQRTQQEDSAVYLCASSPEQGGYGYTFGSGTRLTVV.

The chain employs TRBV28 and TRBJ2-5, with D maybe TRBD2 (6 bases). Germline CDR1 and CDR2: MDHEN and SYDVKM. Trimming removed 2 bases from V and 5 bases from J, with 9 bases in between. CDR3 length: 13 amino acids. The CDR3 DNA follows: TGTGCCAGCAGTTTAGGAGGGGTCGAGACCCAGTACTTC. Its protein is CASSLGGVETQYF. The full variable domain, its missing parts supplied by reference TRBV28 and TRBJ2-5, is DVKVTQSSRYLVKRTGEKVFLECVQDMDHENMFWYRQDPGLGLRLIYFSYDVKMKEKGDIPEGYSVSREKKERFSLILESASTNQTSMYLCASSLGGVETQYFGPGTRLLVL.

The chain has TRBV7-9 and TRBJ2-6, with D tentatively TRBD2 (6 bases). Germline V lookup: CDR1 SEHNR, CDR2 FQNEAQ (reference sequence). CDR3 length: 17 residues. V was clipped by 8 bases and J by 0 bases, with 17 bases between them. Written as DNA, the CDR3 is TGTGCCAGCCCCACCCGGGACTCAAACTCTGGGGCCAACGTCCTGACTTTC. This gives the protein CASPTRDSNSGANVLTF.

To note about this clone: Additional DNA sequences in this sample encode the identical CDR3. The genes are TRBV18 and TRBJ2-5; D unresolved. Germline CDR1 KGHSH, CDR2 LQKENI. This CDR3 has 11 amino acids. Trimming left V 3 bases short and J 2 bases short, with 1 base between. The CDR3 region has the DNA TGTGCCAGCTCACCTCAAGAGACCCAGTACTTC. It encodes CASSPQETQYF. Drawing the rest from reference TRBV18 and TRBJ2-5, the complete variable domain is NAGVMQNPRHLVRRRGQEARLRCSPMKGHSHVYWYRQLPEEGLKFMVYLQKENIIDESGMPKERFSAEFPKEGPSILRIQQVVRGDSAAYFCASSPQETQYFGPGTRLLVL.

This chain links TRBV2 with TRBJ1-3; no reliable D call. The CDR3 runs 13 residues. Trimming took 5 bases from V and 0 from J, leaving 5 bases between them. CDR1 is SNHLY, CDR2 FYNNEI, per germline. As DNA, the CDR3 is TGTGCCAGCAGTCGGAACTCTGGAAACACCATATATTTT. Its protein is CASSRNSGNTIYF.

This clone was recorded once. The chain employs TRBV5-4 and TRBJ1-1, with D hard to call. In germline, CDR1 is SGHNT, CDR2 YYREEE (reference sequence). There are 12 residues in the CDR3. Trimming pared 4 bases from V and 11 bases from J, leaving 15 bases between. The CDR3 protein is CASSISSSQAFF. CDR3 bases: TGTGCCAGCAGCATCTCTTCCTCCCAGGCTTTCTTT.

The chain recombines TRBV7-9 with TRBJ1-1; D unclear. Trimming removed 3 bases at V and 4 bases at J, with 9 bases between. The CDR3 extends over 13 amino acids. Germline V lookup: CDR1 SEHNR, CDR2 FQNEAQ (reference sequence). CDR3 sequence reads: CASSLDGGTEAFF. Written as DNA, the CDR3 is TGTGCCAGCAGCTTGGATGGTGGCACTGAAGCTTTCTTT.

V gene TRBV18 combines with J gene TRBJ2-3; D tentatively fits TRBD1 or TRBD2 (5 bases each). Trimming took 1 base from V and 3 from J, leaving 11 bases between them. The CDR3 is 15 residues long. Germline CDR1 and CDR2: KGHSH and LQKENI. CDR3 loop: CASSPLGTGTDTQYF. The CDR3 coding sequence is TGTGCCAGCTCACCACTGGGGACGGGGACAGATACGCAGTATTTT.

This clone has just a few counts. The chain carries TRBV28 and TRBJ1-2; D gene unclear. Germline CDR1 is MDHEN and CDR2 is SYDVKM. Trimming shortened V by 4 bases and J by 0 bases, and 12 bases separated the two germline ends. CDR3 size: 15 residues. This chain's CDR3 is CASSYPEVANYGYTF. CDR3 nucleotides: TGTGCCAGCAGTTACCCTGAGGTAGCTAACTATGGCTACACCTTC.

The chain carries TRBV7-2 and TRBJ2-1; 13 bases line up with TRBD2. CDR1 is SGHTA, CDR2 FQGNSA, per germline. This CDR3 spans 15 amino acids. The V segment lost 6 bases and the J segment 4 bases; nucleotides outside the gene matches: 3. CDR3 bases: TGTGCCAGCAGAACGGGACTAGCGGGATACAATGAGCAGTTCTTC. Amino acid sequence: CASRTGLAGYNEQFF.

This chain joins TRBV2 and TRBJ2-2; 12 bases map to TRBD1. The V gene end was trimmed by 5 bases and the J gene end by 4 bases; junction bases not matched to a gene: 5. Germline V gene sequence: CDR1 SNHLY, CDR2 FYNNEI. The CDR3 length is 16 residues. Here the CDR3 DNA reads TGTGCCAGCAGTTCCGGGACAGGGGGCATCACCGGGGAGCTGTTTTTT. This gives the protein CASSSGTGGITGELFF.

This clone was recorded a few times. CDR3 coding DNA: TGCGCCAGCAGCTTGGGGATCGGAGCGGGAAGTCGAGAGACCCAGTACTTC. It yields the protein CASSLGIGAGSRETQYF. The V gene is TRBV5-1, the J gene TRBJ2-5; 7 nucleotides match TRBD2. V was pared by 0 bases and J by 4 bases, with 12 bases of the junction left unmatched. Germline assignment: CDR1 SGHRS and CDR2 YFSETQ. This CDR3 region has 17 residues.

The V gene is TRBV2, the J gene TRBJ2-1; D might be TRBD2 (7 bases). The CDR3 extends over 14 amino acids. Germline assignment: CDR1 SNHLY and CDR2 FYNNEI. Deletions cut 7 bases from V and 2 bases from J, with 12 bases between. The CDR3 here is CASKGGAAYNEQFF. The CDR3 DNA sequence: TGTGCCAGCAAAGGGGGGGCCGCCTACAATGAGCAGTTCTTC.

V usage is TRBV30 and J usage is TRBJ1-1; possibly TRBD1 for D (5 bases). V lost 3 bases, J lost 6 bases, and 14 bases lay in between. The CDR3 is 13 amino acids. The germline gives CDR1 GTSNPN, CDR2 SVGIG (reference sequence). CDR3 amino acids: CAWSRDLWSEAFF. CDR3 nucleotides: TGTGCCTGGAGCCGGGACCTATGGTCTGAAGCTTTCTTT.

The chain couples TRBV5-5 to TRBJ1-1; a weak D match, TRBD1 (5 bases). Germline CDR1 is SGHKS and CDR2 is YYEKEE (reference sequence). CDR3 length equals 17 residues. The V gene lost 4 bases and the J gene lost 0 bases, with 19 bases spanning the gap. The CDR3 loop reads CASSPPGARGMNTEAFF. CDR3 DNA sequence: TGTGCCAGCAGCCCCCCCGGGGCTAGGGGCATGAACACTGAAGCTTTCTTT.

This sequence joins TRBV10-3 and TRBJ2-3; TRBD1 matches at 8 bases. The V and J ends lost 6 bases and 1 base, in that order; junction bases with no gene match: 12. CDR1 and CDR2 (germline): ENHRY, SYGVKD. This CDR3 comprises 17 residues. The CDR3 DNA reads TGTGCCATCAGGCCCGACAGGGGAGGCGGAGGCACAGATACGCAGTATTTT. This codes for CAIRPDRGGGGTDTQYF.

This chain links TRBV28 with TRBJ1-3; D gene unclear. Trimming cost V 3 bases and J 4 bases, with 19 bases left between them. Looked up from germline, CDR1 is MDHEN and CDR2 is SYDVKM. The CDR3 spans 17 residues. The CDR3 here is CASSFEEDGVLGNTIYF. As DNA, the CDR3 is TGTGCCAGCAGTTTCGAGGAGGACGGCGTGCTCGGAAACACCATATATTTT.

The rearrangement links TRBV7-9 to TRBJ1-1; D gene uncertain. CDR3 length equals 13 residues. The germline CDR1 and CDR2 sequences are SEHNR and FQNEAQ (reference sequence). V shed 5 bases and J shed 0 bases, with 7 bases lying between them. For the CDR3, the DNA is TGTGCCAGCAGCCCCGAAATGAACACTGAAGCTTTCTTT. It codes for CASSPEMNTEAFF. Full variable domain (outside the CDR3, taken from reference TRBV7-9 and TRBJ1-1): DTGVSQNPRHKITKRGQNVTFRCDPISEHNRLYWYRQTLGQGPEFLTYFQNEAQLEKSRLLSDRFSAERPKGSFSTLEIQRTEQGDSAMYLCASSPEMNTEAFFGQGTRLTVV.

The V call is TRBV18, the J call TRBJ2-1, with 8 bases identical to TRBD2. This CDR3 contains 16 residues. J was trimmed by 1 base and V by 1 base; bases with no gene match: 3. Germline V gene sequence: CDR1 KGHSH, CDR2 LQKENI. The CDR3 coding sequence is TGTGCCAGCTCACCACTCAGCGGGAGTTCCTACAATGAGCAGTTCTTC. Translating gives CASSPLSGSSYNEQFF. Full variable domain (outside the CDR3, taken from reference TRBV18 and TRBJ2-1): NAGVMQNPRHLVRRRGQEARLRCSPMKGHSHVYWYRQLPEEGLKFMVYLQKENIIDESGMPKERFSAEFPKEGPSILRIQQVVRGDSAAYFCASSPLSGSSYNEQFFGPGTRLTVL.

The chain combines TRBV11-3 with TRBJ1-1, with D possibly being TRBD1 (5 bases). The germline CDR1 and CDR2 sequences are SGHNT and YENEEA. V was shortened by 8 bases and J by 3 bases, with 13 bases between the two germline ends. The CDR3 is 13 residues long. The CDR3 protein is CASAWGGDTEAFF. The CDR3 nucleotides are TGTGCCAGCGCATGGGGAGGGGACACTGAAGCTTTCTTT.

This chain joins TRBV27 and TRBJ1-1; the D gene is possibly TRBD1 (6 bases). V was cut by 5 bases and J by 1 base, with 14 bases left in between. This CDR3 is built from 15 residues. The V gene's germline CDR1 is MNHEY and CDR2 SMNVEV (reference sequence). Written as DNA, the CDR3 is TGTGCCAGCAGTGCCTCCCGAGGGGGGAACACTGAAGCTTTCTTT. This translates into CASSASRGGNTEAFF.

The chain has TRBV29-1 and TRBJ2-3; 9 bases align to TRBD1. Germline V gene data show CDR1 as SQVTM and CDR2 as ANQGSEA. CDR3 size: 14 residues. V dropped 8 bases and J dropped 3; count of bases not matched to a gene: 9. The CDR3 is CSLEGTGLTDTQYF. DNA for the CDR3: TGCAGCCTCGAGGGGACAGGGTTGACAGATACGCAGTATTTT.

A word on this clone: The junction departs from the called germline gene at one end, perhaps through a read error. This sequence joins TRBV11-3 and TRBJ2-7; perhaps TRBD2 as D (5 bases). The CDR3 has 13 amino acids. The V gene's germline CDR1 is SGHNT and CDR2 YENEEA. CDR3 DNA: TGTGCCAGCAGCTTCAGCGAGGGCCCCAAGGGCCGATTC. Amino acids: CASSFSEGPKGRF.

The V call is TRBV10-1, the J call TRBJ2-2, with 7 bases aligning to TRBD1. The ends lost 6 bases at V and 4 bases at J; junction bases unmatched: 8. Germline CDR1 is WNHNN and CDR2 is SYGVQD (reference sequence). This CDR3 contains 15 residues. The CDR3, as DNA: TGCGCCAGCAGAAGGGACAGAATCAGCACCGGGGAGCTGTTTTTT. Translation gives CASRRDRISTGELFF.

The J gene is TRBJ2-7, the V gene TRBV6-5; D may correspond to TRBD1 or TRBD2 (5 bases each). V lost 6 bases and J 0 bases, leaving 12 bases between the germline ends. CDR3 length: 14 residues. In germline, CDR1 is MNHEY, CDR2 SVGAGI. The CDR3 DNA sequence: TGTGCCAGCAGAAACCGGGGCCCCTCCTACGAGCAGTACTTC. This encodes CASRNRGPSYEQYF.

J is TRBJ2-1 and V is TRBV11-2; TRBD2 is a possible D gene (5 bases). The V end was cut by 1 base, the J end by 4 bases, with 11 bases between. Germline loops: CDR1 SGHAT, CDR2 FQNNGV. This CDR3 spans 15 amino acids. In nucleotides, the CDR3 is TGTGCCAGCAGCTTAGGGGCGGGCAATTACAATGAGCAGTTCTTC. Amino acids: CASSLGAGNYNEQFF.